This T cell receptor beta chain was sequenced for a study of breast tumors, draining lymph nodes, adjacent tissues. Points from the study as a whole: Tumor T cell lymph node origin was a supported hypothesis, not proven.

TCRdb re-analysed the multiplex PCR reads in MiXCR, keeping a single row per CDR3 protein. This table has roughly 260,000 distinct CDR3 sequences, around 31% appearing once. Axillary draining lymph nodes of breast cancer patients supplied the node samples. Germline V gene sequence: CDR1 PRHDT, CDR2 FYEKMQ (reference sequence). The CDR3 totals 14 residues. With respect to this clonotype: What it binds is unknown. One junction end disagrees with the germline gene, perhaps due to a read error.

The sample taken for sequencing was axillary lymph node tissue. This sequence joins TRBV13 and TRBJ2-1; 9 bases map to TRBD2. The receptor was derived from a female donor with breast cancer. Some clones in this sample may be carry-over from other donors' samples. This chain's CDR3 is CASTLRGLANVQFF. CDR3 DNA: TGTGCCAGCACCCTCCGGGGACTAGCTAATGTGCAGTTCTTC.